The clone carrying this T cell receptor beta chain was observed a single time. Antigen: not known. The data derive from a study of molecular identifiers for immune sequencing clone quantification. Study-level information: Replicates partitioned RNA from roughly 21,000 or 96,000 naive CD8 cells into five parts, sequencing four. The study, taken as a whole, reports: Among about 1 million naive cells, as was reported, spiked Jurkat TCR RNA from one cell was detectable.

TCRdb re-analysed the PCR reads in MiXCR, keeping a single row per CDR3 protein. The table includes approximately 20,000 distinct CDR3 sequences, about 21% detected once. The CDR3 is 11 amino acids. V shed 10 bases and J shed 3 bases, with 8 bases lying between them. The clonotype comes from a human donor in good health. Some libraries in this study had Jurkat cell RNA spiked in. The chain couples TRBV12-3 or TRBV12-4 to TRBJ2-3; D not resolved. The sequenced sample consisted of naive CD8+ T cells from blood, with Jurkat cell RNA spiked in. As to subset: FACS-sorted CD8+CD4-CCR7+CD45RA+ naive T cells. As DNA, the CDR3 is TGTGCCAACAGCTATACAGATACGCAGTATTTT. This translates into CANSYTDTQYF.